A selection of T cell receptor beta chains follows, all from one sample in a study of identical twins. From the 5' RACE reads, TCRdb called clonotypes with MiXCR, one entry per CDR3 protein. The sample lists over 550,000 distinct CDR3 sequences, under 8.5% occurring once. The data also belong to a second study, concerning yellow fever vaccine responses in identical twins.

Specimen: PBMCs. The receptor source for this set is a woman younger than 30 in good health. CDR3s include the opening cysteine and the closing phenylalanine or tryptophan.

v_gene	j_gene	CDR3aa
TRBV5-1	TRBJ2-1	CASTRDRPYNEQFF
TRBV12-3/TRBV12-4	TRBJ2-6	CASKGTGDLSGANVLTF
TRBV4-1	TRBJ1-2	CASSQDLGARYGYTF
TRBV2	TRBJ2-2	CASAGQGQIGELFF
TRBV5-1	TRBJ2-5	CASSLRTSGSWGQETQYF
TRBV28	TRBJ1-4	CATTHITNEKLFF
TRBV5-1	TRBJ2-3	CASSLGTGTGGTDTQYF
TRBV28	TRBJ2-3	CASSSRQTDTQYF
TRBV7-9	TRBJ1-1	CASSTKQGTTEAFF
TRBV10-3	TRBJ1-2	CAISEQTGYGYTF
TRBV12-3/TRBV12-4	TRBJ2-5	CASSLTSGGRETQYF
TRBV7-3	TRBJ1-1	CASSLGGPGNTEAFF
TRBV5-1	TRBJ2-2	CASSLEWRNTGELFF